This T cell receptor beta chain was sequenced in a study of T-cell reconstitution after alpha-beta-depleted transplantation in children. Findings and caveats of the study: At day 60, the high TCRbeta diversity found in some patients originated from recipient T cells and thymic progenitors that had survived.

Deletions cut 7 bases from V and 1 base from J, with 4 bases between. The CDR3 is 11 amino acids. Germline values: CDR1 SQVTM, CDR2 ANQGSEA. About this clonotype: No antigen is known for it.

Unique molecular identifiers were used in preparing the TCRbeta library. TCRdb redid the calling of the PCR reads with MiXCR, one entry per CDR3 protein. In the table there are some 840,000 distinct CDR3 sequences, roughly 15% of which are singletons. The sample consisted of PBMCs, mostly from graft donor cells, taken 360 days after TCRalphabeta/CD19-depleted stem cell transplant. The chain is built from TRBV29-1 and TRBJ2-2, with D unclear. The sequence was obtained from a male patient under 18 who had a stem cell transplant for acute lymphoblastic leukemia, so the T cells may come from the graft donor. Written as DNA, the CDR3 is TGCAGCGGTTTGAACACCGGGGAGCTGTTTTTT. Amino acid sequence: CSGLNTGELFF.